These 19 T cell receptor beta chains came from one sample sequenced in a study of technical replicates of blood from a few donors. The protocol was immunoSEQ multiplex PCR, while the TCRdb copy is restricted to in-frame clones and leaves out a portion. The top ten clones hold 0.18% of a sample with about 75,000 clones, 95% to 98% of them seen once. The specimen was T cells isolated from PBMCs. The receptor source for this set is a human donor in good health.

The chain links TRBV13 to TRBJ1-2, with D unclear. The CDR3 has 13 amino acids. V lost 5 bases, J lost 1 base, and 8 bases lay in between. CDR1 is PRHDT and CDR2 is FYEKMQ in the germline V gene (reference sequence). The CDR3 DNA sequence: TGTGCCAGCAGCGAACAGTATAACTATGGCTACACCTTC. It encodes CASSEQYNYGYTF. The full variable domain, with the rest looked up from reference TRBV13 and TRBJ1-2, is AAGVIQSPRHLIKEKRETATLKCYPIPRHDTVYWYQQGPGQDPQFLISFYEKMQSDKGSIPDRFSAQQFSDYHSELNMSSLELGDSALYFCASSEQYNYGYTFGSGTRLTVV.

The chain joins TRBV29-1 to TRBJ2-7; 10 bases match TRBD2. Germline trimming cut 5 bases from V and 0 bases from J; bases unmatched to any gene: 4. The CDR3 extends over 14 amino acids. CDR1 is SQVTM, CDR2 ANQGSEA, per germline. CDR3 amino acids: CSVILAGTSYEQYF. For the CDR3, the DNA is TGCAGCGTTATACTAGCGGGGACCTCCTACGAGCAGTACTTC.

The gene calls are TRBV27 and TRBJ2-3; D is perhaps TRBD2 (5 bases). CDR3 size: 14 residues. CDR1 and CDR2 from the germline V gene are MNHEY and SMNVEV (reference sequence). V was trimmed by 2 bases and J by 3 bases, leaving 9 bases between them. The CDR3 reads CASSLKGGTDTQYF. The CDR3, as DNA: TGTGCCAGCAGTTTAAAGGGCGGGACAGATACGCAGTATTTT.

This clone was picked up a small number of times. The J gene is TRBJ1-1, the V gene TRBV4-1; TRBD1 agrees at 7 bases. Germline V CDR1 and CDR2: MGHRA, YSYEKL. The CDR3 contains 15 residues. Losses at the gene ends were 0 bases for V and 3 bases for J; bases not matched to a gene: 4. The CDR3 sequence: CASSQDQGGYTEAFF. The CDR3 DNA is TGCGCCAGCAGCCAAGATCAAGGGGGCTACACTGAAGCTTTCTTT.

V and J are TRBV2 and TRBJ1-4; tentative D call: TRBD1 (6 bases). Trimming pared 1 base from V and 7 bases from J, leaving 10 bases between. Germline V CDR1 and CDR2: SNHLY, FYNNEI. CDR3 length: 14 residues. The CDR3 loop reads CASSEGRGGEKLFF. The DNA of the CDR3 is TGTGCCAGCAGTGAAGGCAGGGGCGGTGAAAAACTGTTTTTT.

This rearrangement joins TRBV18 to TRBJ2-2; 7 bases agree with TRBD1. V was pared by 5 bases and J by 5 bases, with 8 bases of the junction left unmatched. This CDR3 spans 15 amino acids. Germline assignment: CDR1 KGHSH and CDR2 LQKENI. The chain's CDR3 is CASSVGTARTGELFF. Written as DNA, the CDR3 is TGTGCCAGCTCAGTGGGGACAGCAAGGACCGGGGAGCTGTTTTTT.

J is TRBJ1-5 and V is TRBV6-1; 10 positions match TRBD1. The germline CDR1 and CDR2 sequences are MNHNS and SASEGT. This CDR3 has 14 residues. V shed 10 bases, J shed 9 bases, and the junction held 12 bases outside the gene matches. In nucleotides, the CDR3 is TGTGCCACCCTAAGGACAGGGGGTCTAGGGCCCCAGCATTTT. This gives the protein CATLRTGGLGPQHF.

The chain combines TRBV25-1 with TRBJ2-1, with a tentative D call TRBD1 (6 bases). Per germline, CDR1 MGHDK and CDR2 SYGVNS. The CDR3 has 11 amino acids. The ends were cut back, 11 bases at V and 3 bases at J, with 8 bases in the middle. CDR3 protein: CAGGFYNEQFF. The CDR3 DNA reads as TGTGCCGGGGGCTTCTACAATGAGCAGTTCTTC. The complete variable domain, with remaining parts taken from reference TRBV25-1 and TRBJ2-1, reads EADIYQTPRYLVIGTGKKITLECSQTMGHDKMYWYQQDPGMELHLIHYSYGVNSTEKGDLSSESTVSRIRTEHFPLTLESARPSHTSQYLCAGGFYNEQFFGPGTRLTVL.

V is TRBV10-1 and J is TRBJ1-1, with D uncertain. Per germline, CDR1 WNHNN and CDR2 SYGVQD (reference sequence). CDR3 length equals 13 residues. The ends were cut back, 6 bases at V and 8 bases at J, with 16 bases in the middle. CDR3: CASSAQLGGEAFF. CDR3 DNA sequence: TGCGCCAGCAGCGCCCAGTTGGGCGGGGAAGCTTTCTTT.

The chain employs TRBV7-9 and TRBJ1-2; 7 positions agree with TRBD1. V lost 5 bases and J lost 7; bases outside the gene matches: 4. The germline gives CDR1 SEHNR, CDR2 FQNEAQ (reference sequence). The CDR3 consists of 12 residues. This CDR3 reads CASSAGGLGYTF. The CDR3 DNA sequence: TGTGCCAGCAGCGCAGGGGGACTTGGCTACACCTTC.

V usage is TRBV30 and J usage is TRBJ1-4; TRBD1 is a possible D gene (5 bases). The CDR3 loop spans 16 amino acids. CDR1 and CDR2 from the germline V gene are GTSNPN and SVGIG (reference sequence). V lost 2 bases and J lost 7, with 20 bases in between. The CDR3 spells CAWSSRAGLFIEKLFF. DNA of the CDR3: TGTGCCTGGAGTTCGAGAGCGGGACTCTTCATTGAAAAACTGTTTTTT. The whole variable domain, filled in from reference TRBV30 and TRBJ1-4, reads SQTIHQWPATLVQPVGSPLSLECTVEGTSNPNLYWYRQAAGRGLQLLFYSVGIGQISSEVPQNLSASRPQDRQFILSSKKLLLSDSGFYLCAWSSRAGLFIEKLFFGSGTQLSVL.

V usage is TRBV4-1 and J usage is TRBJ1-2, with 10 positions matching TRBD1. The CDR3 is 17 residues long. Unmatched junction bases numbered 15, after V lost 3 bases and J lost 8 bases. Germline V gives CDR1 MGHRA, CDR2 YSYEKL. CDR3 in DNA: TGCGCCAGCAGCCAGATAAAGACCGGGACAGGGGCTATCGGCTACACCTTC. Amino acids: CASSQIKTGTGAIGYTF.

The rearrangement joins TRBV28 to TRBJ2-2; 10 nucleotides line up with TRBD1. J gave up 3 bases and V 1 base, and 8 bases lay outside the gene matches. The germline gives CDR1 MDHEN, CDR2 SYDVKM. The CDR3 loop spans 18 amino acids. CDR3 amino acids: CASSLFPDRGRDTGELFF. The CDR3 nucleotides are TGTGCCAGCAGTTTATTTCCCGACAGGGGGCGAGACACCGGGGAGCTGTTTTTT.

This clone showed up just once. The chain recombines TRBV6-5 with TRBJ1-1; 10 nucleotides line up with TRBD1. The CDR3 has 15 amino acids. The germline gives CDR1 MNHEY, CDR2 SVGAGI. V lost 6 bases to trimming and J lost 2 bases; unmatched junction nucleotides: 6. CDR3 DNA: TGTGCCAGCAGCGCGGGGGACAGGGGTAACACTGAAGCTTTCTTT. It specifies CASSAGDRGNTEAFF.

The chain uses TRBV4-1 and TRBJ1-1, with D possibly being TRBD1 (6 bases). Deletions cut 9 bases from V and 3 bases from J, with 17 bases between. CDR3 length: 14 amino acids. Germline CDR1 reads MGHRA; CDR2 reads YSYEKL. DNA of the CDR3: TGCGCCAGTAGAAACAGGGCTATAGACACTGAAGCTTTCTTT. Translation: CASRNRAIDTEAFF.

V is TRBV9 and J is TRBJ1-1; TRBD1 matches at 9 bases. The CDR3 extends over 14 amino acids. V was clipped by 4 bases and J by 5 bases; unmatched bases: 6. Germline-derived CDR1 and CDR2 are SGDLS and YYNGEE. The CDR3, as DNA: TGTGCCAGCAGCCCGGGGGACAGGGTTACTGAAGCTTTCTTT. It translates to CASSPGDRVTEAFF. The full variable domain, rest sourced from reference TRBV9 and TRBJ1-1, is DSGVTQTPKHLITATGQRVTLRCSPRSGDLSVYWYQQSLDQGLQFLIQYYNGEERAKGNILERFSAQQFPDLHSELNLSSLELGDSALYFCASSPGDRVTEAFFGQGTRLTVV.

The chain recombines TRBV7-3 with TRBJ2-3, with TRBD2 matching over 7 bases. The V and J ends lost 5 bases and 1 base, in that order; junction bases with no gene match: 9. The length of the CDR3 is 16 residues. CDR1 and CDR2 from the germline V gene are SGHTA and FQGTGA. The CDR3 loop reads CASSPLGSGGTDTQYF. CDR3 in DNA: TGTGCCAGCAGCCCCTTGGGAAGCGGGGGCACAGATACGCAGTATTTT.

This clone was observed once. The chain joins TRBV30 to TRBJ1-4; perhaps TRBD1 as D (5 bases). V was pared by 4 bases and J by 2 bases, with 8 bases between. The CDR3 has 13 residues. From germline, CDR1 is GTSNPN and CDR2 SVGIG (reference sequence). The DNA for the CDR3 is TGTGCCTGGACAGGGTTCACTAATGAAAAACTGTTTTTT. Translating gives CAWTGFTNEKLFF.

This clone was recorded once. The CDR3 loop is CASSLKTSGPYEQYF. CDR3 bases: TGTGCCAGCAGTTTAAAGACTAGCGGGCCGTACGAGCAGTACTTC. The chain is built from TRBV28 and TRBJ2-7; 10 positions agree with TRBD2. This CDR3 is 15 amino acids long. V shed 2 bases and J 4 bases; nucleotides not matched to a gene: 5. CDR1 is MDHEN and CDR2 is SYDVKM in the germline V gene. The full variable domain, its missing parts supplied by reference TRBV28 and TRBJ2-7, is DVKVTQSSRYLVKRTGEKVFLECVQDMDHENMFWYRQDPGLGLRLIYFSYDVKMKEKGDIPEGYSVSREKKERFSLILESASTNQTSMYLCASSLKTSGPYEQYFGPGTRLTVT.